This record covers a single T cell receptor beta chain. The sample is drawn from a study of control samples from healthy donors and cancer patients. In germline, CDR1 is KGHSH, CDR2 LQKENI. CDR3 length: 15 amino acids. The V end lost 6 bases, the J end lost 3 bases, and 17 bases lay between the germline ends. The protocol was immunoSEQ multiplex PCR, while the TCRdb copy is restricted to in-frame clones and leaves out a portion. The sample shows 84,000 or so clones, 91% of them seen only once. The receptor was isolated from a man aged 50-59 years in good health. This chain uses TRBV18 with TRBJ1-1; D not certain. The source material was blood. CDR3: CASSPPVRLYTEAFF. As DNA, the CDR3 is TGTGCCAGCTCTCCTCCCGTAAGGTTGTACACTGAAGCTTTCTTT.